The clone carrying this TCR beta chain was counted at least ten times. Its antigen remains unknown. The sample belongs to a study of T cells in Graves' hyperthyroidism and ophthalmopathy. Study results and caveats: Blood shared most expanded thyroid clonotypes above 0.001.

Diagnoses were made from clinical symptoms, serum measures (thyroxine and TRAb), thyroid ultrasound and orbital computed tomography. Amplification of TCR beta CDR3 regions used RNA as the template. First-round RT-PCR targeting the TCR CDR3 was performed with the HTBI primer set. In TCRdb, the multiplex PCR reads were re-called with MiXCR into one record per CDR3 protein. The sample comprises more than 500,000 distinct CDR3 sequences, over 35% of which are singletons, and roughly 45% rests with the top ten. Germline V gene sequence: CDR1 SGHNT, CDR2 YYREEE (reference sequence). V dropped 4 bases and J dropped 2 bases, with 9 bases sitting between them. This CDR3 region has 13 residues.

This rearrangement joins TRBV5-4 to TRBJ2-5; a possible D gene is TRBD2 (5 bases). The source material was peripheral blood or thyroid tissue (not recorded which). The clonotype originates from an adult woman with Graves' disease, either hyperthyroidism or ophthalmopathy (not recorded which). The CDR3 DNA is TGTGCCAGCAGCGGGTGGGAGCAAGAGACCCAGTACTTC. Protein: CASSGWEQETQYF.